Listed below are T cell receptor beta chains from one sample, sequenced in a study of blood T cell repertoires in COVID-19. TCRdb's table, derived via immunoSEQ multiplex PCR, lists solely in-frame clones and lacks some. Among 55,000 to 65,000 clones listed, about 83% were seen once. The material sequenced was peripheral blood. The origin of the receptors is a woman aged 80 or over with acute or convalescent COVID-19. The CDR3 runs from the conserved cysteine through the conserved F or W. The order of the fields is J gene, CDR3 length, D gene, V gene, clone size, CDR3 DNA, CDR3 protein. A D gene is named only where the DNA matches it firmly. Expanded clones are given a class, and other clones once, few, many or no size at all.

j_gene: TRBJ2-5
len: 16
d_gene: TRBD2
v_gene: TRBV11-2
abundance: few
CDR3nt: TGTGCCAGCAAATATCGCCGAGGACTAGAGGGGGAGACCCAGTACTTC
CDR3aa: CASKYRRGLEGETQYF

j_gene: TRBJ2-2
len: 15
d_gene: .
v_gene: TRBV7-9
abundance: .
CDR3nt: TGTGCCAGCGCCCCAGCAGGCATGCTCGGCGGGGAGCTGTTTTTT
CDR3aa: CASAPAGMLGGELFF

j_gene: TRBJ2-7
len: 14
d_gene: .
v_gene: TRBV28
abundance: .
CDR3nt: TGTGCCAGCAGCTCCTTTGGGGGCCTATACGAGCAGTACTTC
CDR3aa: CASSSFGGLYEQYF

j_gene: TRBJ1-2
len: 15
d_gene: .
v_gene: TRBV28
abundance: few
CDR3nt: TGTGCCAGCAGTTTCCCCCCGGGCGGAGGGAGTGGCTACACCTTC
CDR3aa: CASSFPPGGGSGYTF

j_gene: TRBJ2-1
len: 13
d_gene: .
v_gene: TRBV19
abundance: .
CDR3nt: TGTGCCAGTAGGGGGTCCAGGGACAATGAGCAGTTCTTC
CDR3aa: CASRGSRDNEQFF

j_gene: TRBJ1-3
len: 15
d_gene: .
v_gene: TRBV5-6
abundance: .
CDR3nt: TGTGCCAGCAGCTTGCTTTCAAGTCGGGGGAACACCATATATTTT
CDR3aa: CASSLLSSRGNTIYF

j_gene: TRBJ1-1
len: 17
d_gene: .
v_gene: TRBV5-6
abundance: .
CDR3nt: TGTGCCAGCAGCTTGAGAGGGGAGTCGGGGGTGAACACTGAAGCTTTCTTT
CDR3aa: CASSLRGESGVNTEAFF

j_gene: TRBJ1-1
len: 13
d_gene: .
v_gene: TRBV7-9
abundance: .
CDR3nt: TGTGCCAGCAGCCCAGGACAGATCACTGAAGCTTTCTTT
CDR3aa: CASSPGQITEAFF

j_gene: TRBJ2-1
len: 11
d_gene: .
v_gene: TRBV3-1/TRBV3-2
abundance: .
CDR3nt: TGTGCCAGCAGCCACCGGGAGCGGGAGTTCTTC
CDR3aa: CASSHREREFF

j_gene: TRBJ2-3
len: 13
d_gene: .
v_gene: TRBV19
abundance: .
CDR3nt: TGTGCCAGTAGTACAGGTGGCACAGATACGCAGTATTTT
CDR3aa: CASSTGGTDTQYF

j_gene: TRBJ2-3
len: 16
d_gene: TRBD2
v_gene: TRBV3-1/TRBV3-2
abundance: .
CDR3nt: TGTGCCAGCAGCCCGAACTGGGCGGGAGCGGTAGATACGCAGTATTTT
CDR3aa: CASSPNWAGAVDTQYF

j_gene: TRBJ2-7
len: 13
d_gene: .
v_gene: TRBV7-3
abundance: .
CDR3nt: TGTGCCAGCAGCTTAGAATACAGTTACGAGCAGTACTTC
CDR3aa: CASSLEYSYEQYF

j_gene: TRBJ2-7
len: 15
d_gene: TRBD2
v_gene: TRBV7-2
abundance: .
CDR3nt: TGTGCCAGCAGCTTGGAGACTAGCGGGGAGCGCGAGCAGTACTTC
CDR3aa: CASSLETSGEREQYF

j_gene: TRBJ1-2
len: 12
d_gene: .
v_gene: TRBV29-1
abundance: .
CDR3nt: TGCAGCGTTTCCAGGGTTAACTATGGCTACACCTTC
CDR3aa: CSVSRVNYGYTF